A selection of T cell receptor beta chains follows, all from one sample in a study of T cell responses to AZD1222 COVID-19 vaccine. Only in-frame clones appear in the TCRdb table, and some are missing; sequencing was by immunoSEQ multiplex PCR. The table lists 120,000 to 150,000 clones, roughly 87% of them singletons. The sequencing used peripheral blood, collected 28 days after the second dose of the MenACWY control vaccine. Source of these receptors: an adult who received the MenACWY meningococcal vaccine as a control. CDR3s include the opening cysteine and the closing phenylalanine or tryptophan. The order of the fields is V gene, D gene, clone size, J gene, CDR3 protein, CDR3 DNA. D genes are given only for firm matches. Clone size, where shown, is once, few, many, or a class for clones that have expanded.

V gene: TRBV5-1
D gene: NA
clone size: NA
J gene: TRBJ1-4
CDR3 protein: CASSLDGLNEKLFF
CDR3 DNA: TGCGCCAGCAGCCTTGACGGGCTTAATGAAAAACTGTTTTTT

V gene: TRBV7-9
D gene: NA
clone size: NA
J gene: TRBJ2-3
CDR3 protein: CASSLGQFEFTDTQYF
CDR3 DNA: TGTGCCAGCAGCTTAGGACAGTTTGAGTTCACAGATACGCAGTATTTT

V gene: TRBV18
D gene: NA
clone size: NA
J gene: TRBJ1-1
CDR3 protein: CASSPRGAVEAFF
CDR3 DNA: TGTGCCAGCTCACCGAGGGGAGCTGTTGAAGCTTTCTTT

V gene: TRBV15
D gene: NA
clone size: NA
J gene: TRBJ2-4
CDR3 protein: CATSRDSGTKNIQYF
CDR3 DNA: TGTGCCACCAGCAGAGATTCGGGTACCAAAAACATTCAGTACTTC

V gene: TRBV4-1
D gene: NA
clone size: NA
J gene: TRBJ1-5
CDR3 protein: CASSQEPRTGWVKPQHF
CDR3 DNA: TGCGCCAGCAGCCAAGAACCCCGAACAGGTTGGGTAAAGCCCCAGCATTTT

V gene: TRBV10-3
D gene: TRBD2
clone size: NA
J gene: TRBJ2-5
CDR3 protein: CAISGTSGGSETQYF
CDR3 DNA: TGTGCCATCAGTGGGACTAGCGGGGGTTCTGAGACCCAGTACTTC

V gene: TRBV30
D gene: NA
clone size: once
J gene: TRBJ1-6
CDR3 protein: CAWSSDTYSPLHF
CDR3 DNA: TGTGCCTGGAGTTCCGATACCTATTCACCCCTCCACTTT

V gene: TRBV4-3
D gene: TRBD2
clone size: few
J gene: TRBJ2-2
CDR3 protein: CASSQRLAGGNTGELFF
CDR3 DNA: TGCGCCAGCAGCCAGCGACTAGCGGGAGGGAACACCGGGGAGCTGTTTTTT

V gene: TRBV24-1
D gene: TRBD2
clone size: NA
J gene: TRBJ2-7
CDR3 protein: CATSRGGSYEQYF
CDR3 DNA: TGTGCCACCAGTCGGGGCGGGAGTTACGAGCAGTACTTC

V gene: TRBV18
D gene: NA
clone size: few
J gene: TRBJ2-7
CDR3 protein: CASSSDRLEQYF
CDR3 DNA: TGTGCCAGCTCATCCGACAGGCTTGAGCAGTACTTC